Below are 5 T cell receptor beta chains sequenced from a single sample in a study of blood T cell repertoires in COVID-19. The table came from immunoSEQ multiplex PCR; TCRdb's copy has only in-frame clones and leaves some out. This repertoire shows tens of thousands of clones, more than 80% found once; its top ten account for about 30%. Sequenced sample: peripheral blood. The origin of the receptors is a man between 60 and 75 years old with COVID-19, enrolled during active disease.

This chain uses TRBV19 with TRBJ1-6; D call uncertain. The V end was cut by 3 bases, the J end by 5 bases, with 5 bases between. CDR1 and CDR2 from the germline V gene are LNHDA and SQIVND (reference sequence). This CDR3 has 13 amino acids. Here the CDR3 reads CASSIDNNSPLHF. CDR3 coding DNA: TGTGCCAGTAGTATCGACAATAATTCACCCCTCCACTTT. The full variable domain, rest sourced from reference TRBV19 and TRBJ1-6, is DGGITQSPKYLFRKEGQNVTLSCEQNLNHDAMYWYRQDPGQGLRLIYYSQIVNDFQKGDIAEGYSVSREKKESFPLTVTSAQKNPTAFYLCASSIDNNSPLHFGNGTRLTVT.

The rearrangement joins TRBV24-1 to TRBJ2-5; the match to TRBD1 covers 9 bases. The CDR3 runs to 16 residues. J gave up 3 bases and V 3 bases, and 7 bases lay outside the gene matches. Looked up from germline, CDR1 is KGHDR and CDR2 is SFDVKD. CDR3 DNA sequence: TGTGCCACCAGTGATCTCGGACAGGGGAGGGAAGAGACCCAGTACTTC. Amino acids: CATSDLGQGREETQYF.

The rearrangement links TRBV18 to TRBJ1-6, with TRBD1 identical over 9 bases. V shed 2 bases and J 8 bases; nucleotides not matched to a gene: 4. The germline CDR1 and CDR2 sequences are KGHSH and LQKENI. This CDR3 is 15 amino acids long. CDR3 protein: CASSPWGQGYSPLHF. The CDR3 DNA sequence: TGTGCCAGCTCACCATGGGGACAGGGCTATTCACCCCTCCACTTT.

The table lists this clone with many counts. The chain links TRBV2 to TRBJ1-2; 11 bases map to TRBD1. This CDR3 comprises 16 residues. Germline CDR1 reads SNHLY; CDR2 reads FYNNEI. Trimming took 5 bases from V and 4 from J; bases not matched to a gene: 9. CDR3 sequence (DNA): TGTGCCAGCAGTCCGAGGGGACAGGGGGATTTCTATGGCTACACCTTC. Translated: CASSPRGQGDFYGYTF.

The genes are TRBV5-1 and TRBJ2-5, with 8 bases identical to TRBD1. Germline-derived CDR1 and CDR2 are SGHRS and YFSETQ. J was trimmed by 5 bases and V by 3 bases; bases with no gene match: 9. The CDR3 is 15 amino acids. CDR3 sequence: CASSYTGDRTETQYF. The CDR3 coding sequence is TGCGCCAGCAGCTACACAGGGGACAGGACGGAGACCCAGTACTTC.